This is a list of T cell receptor beta chains from one sample in a study of radiotherapy plus CTLA-4 blockade in lung cancer. The repertoire was sequenced with immunoSEQ multiplex PCR; TCRdb's copy has only in-frame clones and lacks some. The repertoire holds nearly 110,000 clones, with more than 75% as singletons. Material: peripheral blood, obtained from a patient treated with radiotherapy plus ipilimumab. These receptors all come from a human donor with non-small cell lung cancer that progressed on radiotherapy plus ipilimumab. Some clones in this sample may be carry-over from other donors' samples. CDR3s include the opening cysteine and the closing phenylalanine or tryptophan. A D gene is named only where the DNA matches it firmly. Size is stated for part of the rows, as once, few or many counts, or as a class when the clone is expanded.

- TRBJ2-2 TRBV19 - CASTGMNTGELFF TGTGCCAGTACAGGCATGAACACCGGGGAGCTGTTTTTT
- TRBJ1-1 TRBV15 - CATSRDPWVWGPDTEAFF TGTGCCACCAGCAGAGATCCGTGGGTCTGGGGGCCTGACACTGAAGCTTTCTTT
- TRBJ2-7 TRBV27 once CASSSLWAGVTYEQYF TGTGCCAGCAGCTCCCTGTGGGCCGGGGTGACCTACGAGCAGTACTTC
- TRBJ2-3 TRBV7-9 - CASSLGTAKTDTQYF TGTGCCAGCAGCTTAGGGACAGCGAAGACAGATACGCAGTATTTT
- TRBJ1-6 TRBV28 - CASSLRWQGGSPLHF TGTGCCAGCAGTCTCAGGTGGCAGGGTGGTTCACCCCTCCACTTT
- TRBJ2-4 TRBV5-1 - CASSPTRGPGIQYF TGCGCCAGCAGCCCCACAAGGGGTCCAGGCATTCAGTACTTC
- TRBJ2-2 TRBV5-6 - CASSPDKTGELFF TGTGCCAGCAGCCCCGACAAGACCGGGGAGCTGTTTTTT
TRBD1 TRBJ1-2 TRBV10-1 - CASSESSPGTGYGYTF TGCGCCAGCAGTGAGTCTAGCCCCGGGACAGGGTATGGCTACACCTTC
- TRBJ2-1 TRBV5-6 few CASSSSLVYNEQFF TGTGCCAGCAGCTCCTCACTAGTTTACAATGAGCAGTTCTTC
- TRBJ2-7 TRBV5-1 - CASSLGGGKNYEQYF TGCGCCAGCAGCCTGGGAGGTGGGAAGAACTACGAGCAGTACTTC
- TRBJ2-3 TRBV10-3 - CAISAGESGSTDTQYF TGTGCCATCAGTGCCGGGGAGAGCGGAAGCACAGATACGCAGTATTTT
TRBD1 TRBJ1-1 TRBV6-4 once CASSDFRGRKAFF TGTGCCAGCAGTGACTTCAGGGGGCGCAAAGCTTTCTTT
- TRBJ1-1 TRBV5-1 - CASSSYGGSNTEAFF TGCGCCAGCAGCTCCTATGGGGGGTCGAACACTGAAGCTTTCTTT
- TRBJ1-2 TRBV7-2 - CASSPEGAGVGYTF TGTGCCAGCAGCCCTGAAGGGGCAGGGGTTGGCTACACCTTC
TRBD1 TRBJ2-3 TRBV19 - CASSPDRTGTDTQYF TGTGCCAGTAGCCCAGATCGGACAGGTACAGATACGCAGTATTTT
TRBD2 TRBJ2-1 TRBV18 - CASSPPQRGVVNEQFF TGTGCCAGCTCACCACCGCAGCGGGGGGTGGTGAATGAGCAGTTCTTC
- TRBJ2-1 TRBV5-6 once CASSPDPIYNEQFF TGTGCCAGCAGCCCGGACCCCATTTACAATGAGCAGTTCTTC
TRBD1 TRBJ2-3 TRBV11-1 - CASSFHRGSTDTQYF TGTGCCAGCAGCTTTCACAGGGGAAGCACAGATACGCAGTATTTT
TRBD1 TRBJ1-1 TRBV15 - CATSRDTGDTEAFF TGTGCCACCAGCAGGGACACAGGGGACACTGAAGCTTTCTTT
TRBD2 TRBJ2-5 TRBV5-4 - CASSYERGGQETQYF TGTGCCAGCAGCTACGAGCGGGGGGGTCAAGAGACCCAGTACTTC
- TRBJ2-3 TRBV19 - CATSVNPGNTDTQYF TGTGCCACCTCCGTGAATCCGGGAAACACAGATACGCAGTATTTT
- TRBJ2-1 TRBV2 - CASSEIPGNEQFF TGTGCCAGCAGTGAGATCCCGGGCAATGAGCAGTTCTTC